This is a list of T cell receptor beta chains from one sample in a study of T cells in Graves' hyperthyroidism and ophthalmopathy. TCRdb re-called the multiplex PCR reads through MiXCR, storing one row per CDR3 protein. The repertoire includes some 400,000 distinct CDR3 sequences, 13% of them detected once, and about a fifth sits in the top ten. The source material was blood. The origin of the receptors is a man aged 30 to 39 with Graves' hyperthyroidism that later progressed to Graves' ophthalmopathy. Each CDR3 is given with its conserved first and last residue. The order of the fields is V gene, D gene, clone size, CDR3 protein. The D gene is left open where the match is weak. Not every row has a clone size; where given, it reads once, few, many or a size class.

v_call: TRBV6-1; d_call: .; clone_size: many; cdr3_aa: CASSEGSIQPQHF
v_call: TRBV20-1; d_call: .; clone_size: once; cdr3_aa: CSARHDRLYNEQFF
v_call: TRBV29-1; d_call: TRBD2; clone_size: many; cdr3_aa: CSVESGGSTDTQYF
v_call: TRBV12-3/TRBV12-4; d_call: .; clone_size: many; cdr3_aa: CASSFLDPGELFF
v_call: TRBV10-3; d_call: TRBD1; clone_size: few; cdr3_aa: CAISGTGVVVSSGANVLTF
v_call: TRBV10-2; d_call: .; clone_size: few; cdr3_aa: CASSEPEATNEKLFF
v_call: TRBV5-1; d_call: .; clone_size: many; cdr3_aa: CASSLMLAFF
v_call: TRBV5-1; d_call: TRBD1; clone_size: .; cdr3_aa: CASGQGADTQYF
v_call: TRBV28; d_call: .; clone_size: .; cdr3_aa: CASSPGGAETQYF
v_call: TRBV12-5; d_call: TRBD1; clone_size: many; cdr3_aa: CASRYRGSDTDTQYF
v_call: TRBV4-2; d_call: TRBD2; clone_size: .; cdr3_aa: CASSQGTSGGALYSTDTQYF
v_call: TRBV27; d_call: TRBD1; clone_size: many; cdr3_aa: CASSFSGTGLYGYTF
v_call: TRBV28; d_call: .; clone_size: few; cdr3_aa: CASSTLRGRTGELFF
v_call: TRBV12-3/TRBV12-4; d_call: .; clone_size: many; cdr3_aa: CASRRDTGANVLTF
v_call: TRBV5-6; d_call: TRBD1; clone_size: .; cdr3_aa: CASSWTGQAGNTIYF
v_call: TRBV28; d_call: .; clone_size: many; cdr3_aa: CASTMLQGFNEKLFF
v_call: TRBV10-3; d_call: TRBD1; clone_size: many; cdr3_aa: CAISDGTGSSYEQYF
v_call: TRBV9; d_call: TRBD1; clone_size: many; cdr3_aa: CASSVEADREIYEQYF
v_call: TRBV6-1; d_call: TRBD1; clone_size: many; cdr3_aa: CASSERQGSEKLFF
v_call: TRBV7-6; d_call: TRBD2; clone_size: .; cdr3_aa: CASSLVRTSIYEQYF
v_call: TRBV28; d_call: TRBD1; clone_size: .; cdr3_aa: CASSFFTGGQPQHF
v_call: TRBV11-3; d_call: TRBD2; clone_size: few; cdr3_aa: CASSSPGTSGGPSSYEQYF
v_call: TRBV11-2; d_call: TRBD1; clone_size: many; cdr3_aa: CASSRPLRTGVNTQYF
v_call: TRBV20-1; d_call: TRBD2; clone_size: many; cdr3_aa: CSARKPLAGGYNEQFF
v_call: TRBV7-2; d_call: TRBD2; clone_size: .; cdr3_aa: CASSGGLAGGWTYTDTQYF
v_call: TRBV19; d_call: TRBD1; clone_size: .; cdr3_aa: CASSGRQGWGNQPQHF
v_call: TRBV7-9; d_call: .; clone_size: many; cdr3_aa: CASSGTGSEQFF
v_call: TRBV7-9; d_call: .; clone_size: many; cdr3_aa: CASSLRLKAYNEQFF
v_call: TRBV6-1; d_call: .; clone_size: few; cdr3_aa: CASRRTGTNTQYF
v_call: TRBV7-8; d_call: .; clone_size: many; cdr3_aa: CASSLARGEKLFF
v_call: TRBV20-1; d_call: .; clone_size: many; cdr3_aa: CSARWDNTYEQYF
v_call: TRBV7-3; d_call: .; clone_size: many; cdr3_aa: CARTGGSGEQYF
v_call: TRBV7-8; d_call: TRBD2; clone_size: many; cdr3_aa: CASSDRLAGVHEQYF
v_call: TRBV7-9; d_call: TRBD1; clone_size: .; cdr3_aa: CASSPTGLASYEQYF
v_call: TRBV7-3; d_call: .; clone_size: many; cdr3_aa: CASSLTQQTNTEAFF
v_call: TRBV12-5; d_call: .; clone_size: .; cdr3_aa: CASGLVIGRTYEQYF
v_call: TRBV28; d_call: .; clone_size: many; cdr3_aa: CASSFKRRGEKLFF
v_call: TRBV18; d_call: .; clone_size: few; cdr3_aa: CASSQILTGYTEAFF
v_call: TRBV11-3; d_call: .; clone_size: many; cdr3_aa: CASSLRNTEAFF
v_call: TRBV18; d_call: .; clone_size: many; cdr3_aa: CASSPQGNEQFF
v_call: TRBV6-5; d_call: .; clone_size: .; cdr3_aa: CASSQPPTQNYGYTF
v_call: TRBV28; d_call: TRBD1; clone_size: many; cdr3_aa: CASSRPGQRNFYGYTF
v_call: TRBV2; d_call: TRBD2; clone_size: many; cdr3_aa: CASSEAPERGSSYNEQFF
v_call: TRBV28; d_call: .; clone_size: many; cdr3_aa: CASILQGGSQNTEAFF
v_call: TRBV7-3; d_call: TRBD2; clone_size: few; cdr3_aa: CASSYGLAGANTGELFF